This TCR beta chain originates from a study of OX40 agonist ivuxolimab in advanced cancers. Study-level information: Partial responses, seen in three patients, involved one hepatocellular carcinoma and two cutaneous melanomas.

Only in-frame clones appear in the TCRdb table, and some are missing; sequencing was by immunoSEQ multiplex PCR. The top ten hold 1.2% of the sample, which has 55,000 to 70,000 clones, 86% seen once. Looked up from germline, CDR1 is SGHAT and CDR2 is FQDESV (reference sequence). V gave up 2 bases and J gave up 3 bases; unmatched junction bases: 5. The length of the CDR3 is 15 residues. The chain employs TRBV11-1 and TRBJ2-7; TRBD1 agrees at 9 bases. The source is an adult with an advanced solid tumor such as melanoma, head and neck, liver or kidney cancer. Sample: CD4+ or CD8+ T cells sorted from blood, taken in a trial of the OX40 agonist ivuxolimab. The CDR3 spells CASSLFRDRVYEQYF. The CDR3 nucleotides read TGTGCCAGCAGCTTATTTCGGGACAGGGTCTACGAGCAGTACTTC.